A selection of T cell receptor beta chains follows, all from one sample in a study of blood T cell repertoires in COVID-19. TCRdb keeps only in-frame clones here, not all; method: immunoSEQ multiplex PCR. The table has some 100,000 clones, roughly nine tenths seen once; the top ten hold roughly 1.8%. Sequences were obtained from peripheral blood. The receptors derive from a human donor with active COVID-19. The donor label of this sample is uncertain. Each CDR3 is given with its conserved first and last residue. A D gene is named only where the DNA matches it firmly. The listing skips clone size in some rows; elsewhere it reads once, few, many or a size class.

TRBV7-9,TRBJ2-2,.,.,CASTNPTALDTGELFF,TGTGCCAGCACCAACCCGACAGCTTTGGACACCGGGGAGCTGTTTTTT
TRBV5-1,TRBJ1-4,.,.,CASSLKGGESRVANEKLFF,TGCGCCAGCAGCTTGAAAGGGGGTGAAAGTCGCGTTGCTAATGAAAAACTGTTTTTT
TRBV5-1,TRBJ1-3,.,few,CASGEISGNTIYF,TGCGCCAGCGGGGAGATCTCTGGAAACACCATATATTTT
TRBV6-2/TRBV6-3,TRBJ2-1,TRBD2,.,CASSSGTSYEQFF,TGTGCCAGCAGCTCCGGGACTAGCTATGAGCAGTTCTTC
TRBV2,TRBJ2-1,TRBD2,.,CASRGLAGFNEQFF,TGTGCCAGCCGGGGACTAGCGGGGTTCAATGAGCAGTTCTTC
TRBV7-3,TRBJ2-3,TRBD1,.,CASSPGTGESDTQYF,TGTGCCAGCAGCCCCGGGACAGGGGAGTCAGATACGCAGTATTTT
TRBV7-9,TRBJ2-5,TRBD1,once,CASSLGQGEETQYF,TGTGCCAGCAGCCTCGGACAGGGGGAAGAGACCCAGTACTTC
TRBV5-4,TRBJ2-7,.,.,CASSLVGGEQYF,TGTGCCAGCAGCTTGGTTGGAGGCGAGCAGTACTTC
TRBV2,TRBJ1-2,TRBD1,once,CASSVGTGDLGYTF,TGTGCCAGCAGTGTTGGGACAGGGGATCTCGGCTACACCTTC
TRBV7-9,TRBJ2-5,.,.,CASSPPRGIQETQYF,TGTGCCAGCAGCCCCCCTCGGGGAATACAAGAGACCCAGTACTTC
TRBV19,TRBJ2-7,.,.,CASSSRDTTTYEQYF,TGTGCCAGTAGTTCCCGGGACACCACCACCTACGAGCAGTACTTC
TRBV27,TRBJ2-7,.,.,CASSRHLGSRSYEQYF,TGTGCCAGCAGCCGCCACCTAGGCTCCCGCTCCTACGAGCAGTACTTC
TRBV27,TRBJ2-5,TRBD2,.,CASSLSQRGGLKTQYF,TGTGCCAGCAGTTTATCCCAGCGGGGGGGCCTGAAGACCCAGTACTTC
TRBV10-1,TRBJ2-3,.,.,CASSEVGGVTQYF,TGCGCCAGCAGTGAGGTGGGGGGAGTTACGCAGTATTTT
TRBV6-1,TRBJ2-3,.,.,CASSEVRGGTQYF,TGTGCCAGCAGTGAAGTTAGGGGAGGTACGCAGTATTTT
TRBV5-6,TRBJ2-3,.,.,CASSFHSDTQYF,TGTGCCAGCAGCTTTCACTCAGATACGCAGTATTTT
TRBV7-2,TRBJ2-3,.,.,CASSLMGGGIASTDTQYF,TGTGCCAGCAGCTTAATGGGGGGGGGCATTGCTAGCACAGATACGCAGTATTTT
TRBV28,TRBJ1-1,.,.,CASSFGRNTEAFF,TGTGCCAGCAGTTTTGGCAGGAACACTGAAGCTTTCTTT
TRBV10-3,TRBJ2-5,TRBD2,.,CAISGGAGGQETQYF,TGTGCCATCAGTGGGGGAGCGGGGGGTCAAGAGACCCAGTACTTC
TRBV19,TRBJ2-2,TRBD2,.,CASSRATLGGIGELFF,TGTGCCAGTAGTAGGGCCACCCTGGGGGGGATCGGGGAGCTGTTTTTT
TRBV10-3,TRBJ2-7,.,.,CATLLGTSGPSSSYEQYF,TGTGCCACCCTTTTAGGGACATCCGGACCATCAAGCTCCTACGAGCAGTACTTC
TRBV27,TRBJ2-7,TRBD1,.,CASSSGQNYEQYF,TGTGCCAGCAGCTCGGGACAGAACTACGAGCAGTACTTC
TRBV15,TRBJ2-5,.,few,CATGQPGAKYF,TGTGCCACCGGACAACCAGGGGCTAAGTACTTC
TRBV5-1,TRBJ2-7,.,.,CASSTGDNYSSYEQYF,TGCGCCAGCAGCACCGGGGACAACTATAGCTCCTACGAGCAGTACTTC
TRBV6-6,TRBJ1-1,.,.,CASSYARNTEAFF,TGTGCCAGCAGTTACGCGAGGAACACTGAAGCTTTCTTT
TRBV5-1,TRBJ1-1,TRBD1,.,CASSSTGDTEAFF,TGCGCCAGCAGCTCGACAGGGGACACTGAAGCTTTCTTT
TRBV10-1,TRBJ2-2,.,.,CASSEKREGGGELFF,TGCGCCAGCAGTGAGAAACGGGAAGGCGGCGGGGAGCTGTTTTTT
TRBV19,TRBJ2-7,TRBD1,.,CASSARTGGGLDEQYF,TGTGCCAGTAGTGCCCGGACAGGGGGAGGGTTGGACGAGCAGTACTTC
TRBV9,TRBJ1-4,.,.,CASSGGATNEKLFF,TGTGCCAGCAGCGGCGGGGCGACTAATGAAAAACTGTTTTTT
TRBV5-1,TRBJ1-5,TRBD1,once,CASSFGTGGGEPQHF,TGCGCCAGCAGCTTCGGGACAGGGGGCGGAGAGCCCCAGCATTTT
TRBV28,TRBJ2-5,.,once,CASSYQETQYF,TGTGCCAGCAGCTACCAAGAGACCCAGTACTTC
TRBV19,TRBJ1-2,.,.,CASSIMESNYGYTF,TGTGCCAGTAGTATCATGGAGTCGAACTATGGCTACACCTTC
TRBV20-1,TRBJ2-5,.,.,CSAISVGTQYF,TGCAGTGCAATCAGCGTCGGGACCCAGTACTTC
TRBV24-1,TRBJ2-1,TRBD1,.,CATSDAGQGARNEQFF,TGTGCCACCAGTGACGCCGGACAGGGGGCGCGCAATGAGCAGTTCTTC
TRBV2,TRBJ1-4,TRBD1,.,CASSEARGLIEKLFF,TGTGCCAGCAGTGAAGCGAGGGGGCTAATCGAAAAACTGTTTTTT
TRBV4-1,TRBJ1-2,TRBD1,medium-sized,CASSQDPGGQYGYTF,TGCGCCAGCAGCCAAGATCCAGGGGGCCAGTATGGCTACACCTTC
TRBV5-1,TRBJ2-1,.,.,CASSLAVGTRDEQFF,TGCGCCAGCAGCTTGGCCGTCGGAACTCGGGATGAGCAGTTCTTC
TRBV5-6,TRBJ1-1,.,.,CASSLGAAEAFF,TGTGCCAGCAGCTTGGGGGCAGCTGAAGCTTTCTTT
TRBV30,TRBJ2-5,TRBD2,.,CAGNTSGARETQYF,TGTGCGGGCAACACTAGCGGGGCCAGGGAGACCCAGTACTTC
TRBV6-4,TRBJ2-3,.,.,CASSDRQTSSTDTQYF,TGTGCCAGCAGTGACAGACAGACTTCTAGCACAGATACGCAGTATTTT
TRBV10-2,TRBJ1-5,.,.,CASSEGSDSNQPQHF,TGCGCCAGCAGTGAGGGCAGTGATAGCAATCAGCCCCAGCATTTT
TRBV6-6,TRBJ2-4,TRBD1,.,CASSHRQGGQNIQYF,TGTGCCAGCAGTCATAGACAGGGCGGTCAGAACATTCAGTACTTC
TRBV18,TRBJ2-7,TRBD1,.,CASSPLPGGSYEQYF,TGTGCCAGCTCACCTCTCCCAGGGGGCTCCTACGAGCAGTACTTC
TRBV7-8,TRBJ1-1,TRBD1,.,CASSLVPGQGEVVAFF,TGTGCCAGCAGCTTAGTCCCGGGACAGGGGGAAGTGGTAGCTTTCTTT
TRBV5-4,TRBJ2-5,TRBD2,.,CASSRTSGDQETQYF,TGTGCCAGCAGCCGGACTAGCGGGGACCAAGAGACCCAGTACTTC
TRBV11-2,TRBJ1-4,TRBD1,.,CASSEGQFNEKLFF,TGTGCCAGCAGCGAGGGACAGTTTAATGAAAAACTGTTTTTT
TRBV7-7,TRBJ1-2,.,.,CASSLPLGGSRYGYTF,TGTGCTAGCAGCCTTCCCCTAGGGGGTTCCCGCTATGGCTACACCTTC
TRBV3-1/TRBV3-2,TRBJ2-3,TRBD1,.,CASSPAPGTVSTDTQYF,TGTGCCAGCAGCCCTGCCCCCGGGACAGTTAGCACAGATACGCAGTATTTT
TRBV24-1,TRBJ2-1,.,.,CATSDLQFAGRNEQFF,TGTGCCACCAGTGATTTGCAGTTTGCAGGTCGAAATGAGCAGTTCTTC
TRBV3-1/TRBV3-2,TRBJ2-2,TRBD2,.,CASSHRTSGGVETGELFF,TGTGCCAGCAGCCACCGGACTAGCGGGGGGGTAGAGACCGGGGAGCTGTTTTTT
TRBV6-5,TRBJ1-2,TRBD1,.,CASTAPVRGLSGYTF,TGTGCCAGCACTGCCCCGGTCAGGGGGCTGAGTGGCTACACCTTC
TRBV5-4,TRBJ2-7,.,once,CASSLVQGSHEQYF,TGTGCCAGCAGCTTGGTGCAGGGTAGCCACGAGCAGTACTTC
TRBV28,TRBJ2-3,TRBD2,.,CASSRRLAGGPGFTDTQYF,TGTGCCAGCAGTCGGCGACTAGCGGGGGGGCCTGGGTTTACAGATACGCAGTATTTT